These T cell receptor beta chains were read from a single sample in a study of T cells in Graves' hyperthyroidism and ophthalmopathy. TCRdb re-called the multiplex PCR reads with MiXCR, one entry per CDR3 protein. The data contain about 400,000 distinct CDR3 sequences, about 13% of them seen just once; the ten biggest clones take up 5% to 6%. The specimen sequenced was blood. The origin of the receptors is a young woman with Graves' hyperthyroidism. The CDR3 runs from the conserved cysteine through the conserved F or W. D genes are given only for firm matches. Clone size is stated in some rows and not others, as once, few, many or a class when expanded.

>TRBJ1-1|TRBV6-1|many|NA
TGTGCCAGCAGTTCGTTCAGGGGTACTGAAGCTTTCTTT
CASSSFRGTEAFF
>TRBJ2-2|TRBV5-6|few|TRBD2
TGTGCCAGCAGCTTGATCCGGGAGGACACCGGGGAGCTGTTTTTT
CASSLIREDTGELFF
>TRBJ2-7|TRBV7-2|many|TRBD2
TGTGCCAGCAGCTCGACTAGCGGGAACCTCTACGAGCAGTACTTC
CASSSTSGNLYEQYF
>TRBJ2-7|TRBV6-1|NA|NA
TGTGCCAGCAGTGAGAGGGGCCCTGGCTACGAGCAGTACTTC
CASSERGPGYEQYF
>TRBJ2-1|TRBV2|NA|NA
TGTGCCAGCAGTAATACCAGGGCATCCGATGAGCAGTTCTTC
CASSNTRASDEQFF
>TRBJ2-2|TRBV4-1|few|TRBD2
TGCGCCAGCAGCCATAAGACTAGCACTACGAACACCGGGGAGCTGTTTTTT
CASSHKTSTTNTGELFF
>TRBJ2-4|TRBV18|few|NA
TGTGCCAGCTCACCAGGCAGGGCGGGGTACATTCAGTACTTC
CASSPGRAGYIQYF
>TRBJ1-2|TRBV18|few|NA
TGTGCCAGCTCACCCGGATGGACTGGGGGTAGCTATGGCTACACCTTC
CASSPGWTGGSYGYTF
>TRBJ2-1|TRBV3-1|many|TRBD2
TGTGCCAGCAGCCAAGAAGCGGGACTACACAATGAGCAGTTCTTC
CASSQEAGLHNEQFF
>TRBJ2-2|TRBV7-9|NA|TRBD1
TGTGCCAGCAGCCAACACAGGGGACCCCCCGGGGAGCTGTTTTTT
CASSQHRGPPGELFF
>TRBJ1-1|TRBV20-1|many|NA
TGCAGTGCTAGAGATCTACGAAACACTGAAGCTTTCTTT
CSARDLRNTEAFF
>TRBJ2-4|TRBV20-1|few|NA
TGCAGTGCTAGTGGGGCAGGGCAGGGACACATTCAGTACTTC
CSASGAGQGHIQYF